This TCR beta chain was sequenced during a study of cytomegalovirus exposure and HLA in healthy donors (TCRdb year 2017). Concerning the study at large: An earlier analysis of a few hundred of the donors reported approximately 300 Gb of sequence data and 117 million unique TCR beta sequences obtained from 150 million to 200 million T cells. Approximately 310 gigabases of sequencing data and approximately 85 million unique TCR sequences were included in an early release covering over 600 HLA-typed donors. Of the 398 genotyped donors, about 80% fell in the genetic ancestry cluster associated with self-reported Caucasian donors. The aim of the study was to test whether cataloging public T cell receptors could identify signatures of past pathogen exposure. The study used immunosequencing to profile the T cell repertoires of about 670 subjects and linked those repertoires to cytomegalovirus serostatus. A separate validation cohort of over a hundred different subjects was used in addition to the roughly 700-subject first cohort. High-throughput TCR immunosequencing, statistical association of individual TCRs with disease status, and machine learning were combined to predict cytomegalovirus infection status. A later analysis re-examined previously published TCR beta repertoires from more than 650 donors and added high-resolution HLA genotyping to investigate patterns of TCR occurrence. Rather than drawing on any new phenotypic data, the later analysis identified candidate immune exposures from TCR beta sequences and the way those sequences occurred across donors. To decide whether each TCR beta V gene segment behaved as functional or pseudogenic, an earlier analysis of approximately 600 of the donors relied on high-throughput TCR beta sequencing. Donor age, sex, ethnicity and CMV serostatus were compiled together with the repertoire data. A later genetic analysis used genome-wide SNP genotypes for about 65% of the 666 donors, treating that subset as a discovery cohort. Every repertoire in the discovery cohort had been generated on one and the same sequencing platform. HLA typing covered class I and class II loci at four-digit resolution. Typing coverage varied by locus: roughly 620-640 donors for A, B, C, DRB1 and DQB1; under 550 for DQA1; nearly 610 for DPA1; roughly 470 for DPB1. Roughly 5 DR-DQ haplotypes were treated as single units for association and clustering because of strong linkage in the cohort. Across some 400 genotyped donors of the cohort, an average of approximately 220,000 unique TCR beta nucleotide sequences per donor were sequenced, and approximately 17% of those sequences were non-productive. Overall study outcomes, separate from this receptor: V-gene and J-gene trimming of TCR beta chains was associated with a missense DCLRE1C variant in a later genetic analysis, and the association was replicated in an independent cohort. When HLA alleles, especially DR and DQ, strongly co-occurred, TCR associations were difficult to assign to individual alleles. A later analysis found that most CMV-associated TCR beta chains appeared HLA-restricted, with HLA associations seemingly driven largely by CMV exposure. Over 15 rarely observed V segments, including chromosome 9 orphons, were excluded from the earlier analysis of some 590 of the donors because counts were too low. Correlated functional status among segregating V segments might reflect linkage disequilibrium, but an unknown experimental factor could not be ruled out. In an earlier analysis of fewer than 700 of the donors, most TCR beta V segments appeared in productive rearrangements about 87% or about 30% of the time, broadly matching IMGT annotations. The cohort was sequenced for TCR beta chains only, and without alpha or paired-chain data the features that could be detected were limited. The 87-base-pair reads could not distinguish some IMGT-functional V segments, including TRBV6-2 and TRBV6-3, so those segments were excluded. For the cohort, immune exposure information was limited to CMV serostatus. In a later genetic analysis, fewer N-insertions in productive TCRs were reported among donors in an Asian-associated ancestry cluster than the roughly 700-donor mean. A later analysis found that TCR association rates varied across HLA loci, with DRB1 alleles showing the most associated TCRs and HLA-C alleles the fewest. Because HLA typing was unavailable for some donors at each locus, only the typed subset was used in association tests. A group of highly shared sequence variants was considered likely to be a technical artifact of the sequencing pipeline. Specific HLA alleles were associated with around 18,000 TCR beta sequences at a false discovery rate of 0.05 in a later analysis. Cytomegalovirus status was reported to be diagnosed by the classifier with high specificity and sensitivity in both the original and validation cohorts. While some public TCRs were present in many individuals, most TCR sequences turned up only very rarely across donors. In vitro tests confirmed that a few of the cytomegalovirus-associated TCR beta chains recognize cytomegalovirus antigens. In a later analysis, HLA-associated TCR beta chains showed more clonal expansion and lower generation probabilities than non-associated chains that were equally common. The study listed 150 to 200 TCR beta chains as associated with cytomegalovirus. According to the authors, the approach could potentially be generalized to other disease states and immunological phenotypes. The presence/absence analyses assumed that sequencing depth was roughly uniform across donors, and that assumption may not be true. In a later analysis, several top co-occurrence clusters were reported to appear linked to parvovirus B19, influenza, CMV and Epstein-Barr virus. A further reported finding was that TCR beta sequences accurately predicted the HLA-A and HLA-B alleles for most subjects in the first cohort.

The cohort comprised some 680 healthy bone marrow donors. Cohort members were all nominally healthy when sampled, although unrecorded immune exposures were likely present. The donor was CMV seronegative and belonged to the group of 350 to 400 seronegative cohort members. Every donor gave a peripheral blood sample, and the peripheral blood mononuclear cells from that sample were used for TCR beta sequencing. Genomic DNA was extracted from the blood cell samples with the Qiagen DNeasy Blood Extraction Kit. The CDR3 has 13 amino acids, counting the end cysteine and phenylalanine. The retained sequence is limited to the CDR3, 39 bases, with the frame set at the first base. The germline V gene yields MDHEN for CDR1 and SYDVKM for CDR2. V is clipped by 6 bases and J by 3 bases, and the sequence between their germline boundaries is 12 bases long. On this clone itself: Its antigen is still unknown. No base qualities exist here, and no much larger clone lies one base off it.

The receptor library was made with the immunoSEQ multiplex PCR assay. For the multiplex PCR, a mixture combining 60 forward primers for TCR Vbeta segments and 13 reverse primers for TCR Jbeta segments was used. The CDR3 region of rearranged TCR beta genes was amplified from genomic DNA by a multiplex PCR assay. The amplified TCR beta libraries were sequenced on the Illumina HiSeq System as 87-base-pair reads. The authors' pipeline ran thus. A later analysis tallied around 80 million unique TCR beta chains across the 610 or so repertoires, and around 10 million of those chains were shared by two or more donors. A nearest-neighbor algorithm error-corrected the raw reads and collapsed the reads into unique sequences, merging closely related sequences to remove PCR and sequencing errors. V, D and J gene segments were assigned by aligning CDR3 sequences to IMGT reference sequences. For a sequence to be retained, a match of at least six nucleotides to both a V gene segment and a J gene segment was required. A rearrangement was called productive if the CDR3 had no stop codons and remained in frame with V and J, and every other rearrangement was called non-productive. CDR3 was defined by IMGT convention, running from the second conserved V-encoded cysteine to the conserved J-encoded phenylalanine. The earlier analysis of about 560 of the donors excluded any sequence lacking an unambiguous match to a single V gene segment. In an earlier analysis of a few hundred of the donors, a V segment was called functional when productive rearrangements were above 56.7%, and segregating when the standard deviation between donors exceeded 5%. To diagnose cytomegalovirus status from the catalog of TCR beta chain sequences, a statistical classification framework was built. A later analysis assigned V and J genes by comparing TCR nucleotide sequences with IMGT/GENE-DB human TR gene sequences. The TCRdist pipeline was used in a later analysis to assign CDR3 sequences and most-parsimonious VDJ recombination scenarios. In a later analysis, each TCR beta chain was defined by its CDR3 amino acid sequence together with its V-gene family, and reads lacking a unique V-gene family were excluded. A later analysis removed nearly 600 highly shared, low-generation-probability nucleotide sequences to deal with suspected cross-contamination and a sequencing artifact. In a later analysis, a clonal expansion index was calculated for each public chain from normalized within-repertoire ranks of inferred template counts. In a later analysis, generation probabilities were computed with a VDJ recombination model fitted to out-of-frame rearrangements, and the resulting probabilities were checked against IGoR. Hypergeometric tests were used in a later analysis to score TCR-TCR, TCR-HLA and TCR-CMV co-occurrence, with a repertoire-size bias correction applied to the TCR pairs. To estimate false discovery rates, a later analysis permuted the HLA or CMV assignments 20 times. A later analysis grouped co-occurring TCRs with DBSCAN, adding TCRdist sequence similarity when clustering within HLA-allele-positive subsets. Repertoires with fewer than 30,000 or more than 120,000 public chains, plus five repertoires with anomalous nucleotide sharing, were excluded from co-occurrence clustering. TCRdb stores this immuneACCESS table with in-frame sequences only. Part of the clones is absent; in the studies checked, under half of the shortfall reflects unresolved V genes, and no reason is known for the rest. V and J calls and clone size are those listed in that table; D and trimming were worked out from the DNA. The sample table lists around 110,000 clones, roughly three fifths of them with a count of one. The ten largest clonotypes hold less than 2% of the sample.

Sequencing used PBMCs. In this chain, TRBV28 is recombined with TRBJ2-7; TRBD2 could be the D gene, as 6 bases match. The clonotype originates from a man between 18 and 29 years old in good health and CMV-seronegative. The CDR3 sequence is CASRSQGLYEQYF. The bases read TGTGCCAGCAGGTCTCAGGGACTCTACGAGCAGTACTTC. The CDR3, completed at both ends by the reference TRBV28 and TRBJ2-7 genes, gives the full variable domain DVKVTQSSRYLVKRTGEKVFLECVQDMDHENMFWYRQDPGLGLRLIYFSYDVKMKEKGDIPEGYSVSREKKERFSLILESASTNQTSMYLCASRSQGLYEQYFGPGTRLTVT.